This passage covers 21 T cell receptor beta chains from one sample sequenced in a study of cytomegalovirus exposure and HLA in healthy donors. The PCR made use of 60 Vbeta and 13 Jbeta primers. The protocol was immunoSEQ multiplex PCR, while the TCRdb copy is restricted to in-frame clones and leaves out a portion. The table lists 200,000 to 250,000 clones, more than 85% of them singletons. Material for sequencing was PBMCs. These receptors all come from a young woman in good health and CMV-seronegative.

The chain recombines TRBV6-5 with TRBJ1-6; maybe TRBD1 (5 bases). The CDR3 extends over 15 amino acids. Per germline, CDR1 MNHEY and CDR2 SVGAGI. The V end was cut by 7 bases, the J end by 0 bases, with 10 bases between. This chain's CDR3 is CASNTDSSYNSPLHF. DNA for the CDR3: TGTGCCAGCAATACAGACAGCTCCTATAATTCACCCCTCCACTTT.

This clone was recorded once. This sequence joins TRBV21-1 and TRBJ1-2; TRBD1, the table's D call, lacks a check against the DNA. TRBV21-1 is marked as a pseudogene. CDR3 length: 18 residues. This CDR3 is CASSKGRTGSLRGYGYTF. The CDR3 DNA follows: TGTGCCAGCAGCAAAGGTCGGACAGGCTCGCTGAGGGGGTATGGCTACACCTTC.

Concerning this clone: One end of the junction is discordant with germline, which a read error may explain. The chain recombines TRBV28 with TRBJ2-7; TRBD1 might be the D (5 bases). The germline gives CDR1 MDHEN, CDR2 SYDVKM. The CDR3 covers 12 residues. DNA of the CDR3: TGTGCCAGCAGTTTGGCCAGACAGTCGATCCACTTC. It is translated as CASSLARQSIHF.

The CDR3 region is CASSIPGQGYNEQFF. CDR3 bases: TGTGCCAGCAGCATACCGGGACAGGGATACAATGAGCAGTTCTTC. The chain combines TRBV7-9 with TRBJ2-1, with 9 bases identical to TRBD1. CDR3 length: 15 amino acids. V dropped 5 bases and J dropped 4; count of bases not matched to a gene: 6. Germline V gives CDR1 SEHNR, CDR2 FQNEAQ (reference sequence).

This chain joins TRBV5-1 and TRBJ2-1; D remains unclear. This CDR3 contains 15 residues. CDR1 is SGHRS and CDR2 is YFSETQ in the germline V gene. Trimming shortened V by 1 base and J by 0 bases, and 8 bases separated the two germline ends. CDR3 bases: TGCGCCAGCAGCTTGCAGATCAGCTCCTACAATGAGCAGTTCTTC. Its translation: CASSLQISSYNEQFF.

CDR3 bases: TGTGCCAGCAGCTTAGATCAGGAGGGGTACAATGAGCAGTTCTTC. Residues: CASSLDQEGYNEQFF. The chain has TRBV11-3 and TRBJ2-1, with D perhaps TRBD2 (6 bases). Trimming left V 0 bases short and J 4 bases short, with 10 bases between. This CDR3 is built from 15 residues. Germline CDR1 and CDR2: SGHNT and YENEEA.

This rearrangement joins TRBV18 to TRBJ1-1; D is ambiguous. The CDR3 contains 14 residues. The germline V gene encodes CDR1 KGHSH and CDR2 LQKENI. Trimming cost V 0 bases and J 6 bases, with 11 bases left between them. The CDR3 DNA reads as TGTGCCAGCTCACCACCCGGGGAAAGCCCTGAAGCTTTCTTT. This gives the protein CASSPPGESPEAFF.

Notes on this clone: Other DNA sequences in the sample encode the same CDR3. The CDR3 bases are TGTGCCAGCAGCCGTTGGAACACCGGGTCTTTCTTT. This encodes CASSRWNTGSFF. The chain employs TRBV5-4 and TRBJ1-1; the D is unclear. V lost 4 bases to trimming and J lost 12 bases, with 16 bases between them. This CDR3 region has 12 residues. CDR1 is SGHNT, CDR2 YYREEE, per germline (reference sequence).

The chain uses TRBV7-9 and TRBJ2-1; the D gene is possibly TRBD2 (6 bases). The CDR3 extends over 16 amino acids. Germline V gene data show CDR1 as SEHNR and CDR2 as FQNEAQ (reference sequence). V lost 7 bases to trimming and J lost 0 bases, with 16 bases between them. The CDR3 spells CASTNRLVPSYNEQFF. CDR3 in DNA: TGTGCCAGCACCAACCGACTAGTTCCCTCCTACAATGAGCAGTTCTTC. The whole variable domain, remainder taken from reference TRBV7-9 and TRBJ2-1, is DTGVSQNPRHKITKRGQNVTFRCDPISEHNRLYWYRQTLGQGPEFLTYFQNEAQLEKSRLLSDRFSAERPKGSFSTLEIQRTEQGDSAMYLCASTNRLVPSYNEQFFGPGTRLTVL.

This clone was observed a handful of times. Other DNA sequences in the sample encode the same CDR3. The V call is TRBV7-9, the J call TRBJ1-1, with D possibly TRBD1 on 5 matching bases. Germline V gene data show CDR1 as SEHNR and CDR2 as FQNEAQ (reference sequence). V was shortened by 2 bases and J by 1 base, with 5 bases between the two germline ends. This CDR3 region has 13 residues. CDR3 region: CASSLQGNTEAFF. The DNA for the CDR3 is TGTGCCAGCAGCTTACAGGGGAACACTGAAGCTTTCTTT.

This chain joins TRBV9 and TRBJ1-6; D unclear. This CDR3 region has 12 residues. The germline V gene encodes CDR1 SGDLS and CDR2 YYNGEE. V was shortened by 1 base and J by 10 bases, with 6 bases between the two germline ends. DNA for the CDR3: TGTGCCAGCAGCGTACAGGCGTCACCCCTCCACTTT. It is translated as CASSVQASPLHF.

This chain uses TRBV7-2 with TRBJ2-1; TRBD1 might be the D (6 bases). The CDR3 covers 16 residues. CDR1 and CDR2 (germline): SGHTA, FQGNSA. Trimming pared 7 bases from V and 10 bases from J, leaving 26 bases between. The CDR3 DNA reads TGTGCCAGCACCTTTAGGTCAGGGGCGTACGAGCGGGAGCAGTTCTTC. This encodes CASTFRSGAYEREQFF.

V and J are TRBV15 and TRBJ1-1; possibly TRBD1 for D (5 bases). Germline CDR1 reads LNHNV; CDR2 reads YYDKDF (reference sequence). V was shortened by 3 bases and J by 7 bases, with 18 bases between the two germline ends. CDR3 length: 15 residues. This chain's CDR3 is CATSRWEGLVDEAFF. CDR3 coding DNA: TGTGCCACCAGCAGGTGGGAGGGGTTAGTTGATGAAGCTTTCTTT.

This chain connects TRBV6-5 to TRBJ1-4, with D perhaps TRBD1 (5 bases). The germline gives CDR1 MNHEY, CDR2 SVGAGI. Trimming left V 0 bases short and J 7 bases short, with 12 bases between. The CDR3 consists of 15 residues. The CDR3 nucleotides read TGTGCCAGCAGTTACTCGGCAGGGAGGGCTGAAAAACTGTTTTTT. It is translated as CASSYSAGRAEKLFF.

The CDR3 region has the DNA TGTGCCAGCAGTGCTAGCGGGAACACCGGGGAGCTGTTTTTT. Translation: CASSASGNTGELFF. The chain carries TRBV2 and TRBJ2-2; TRBD2 aligns across 7 bases. The CDR3 consists of 14 residues. The J segment lost 1 base and the V segment lost 4 bases, leaving 0 bases of the junction unmatched. CDR1 and CDR2 from the germline V gene are SNHLY and FYNNEI.

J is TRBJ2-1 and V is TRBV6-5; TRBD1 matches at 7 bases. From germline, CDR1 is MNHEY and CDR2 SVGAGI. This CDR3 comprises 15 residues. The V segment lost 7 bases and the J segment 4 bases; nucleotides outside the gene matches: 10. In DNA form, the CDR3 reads TGTGCCAGCACTAAAACGACAGGGAAATACAATGAGCAGTTCTTC. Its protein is CASTKTTGKYNEQFF.

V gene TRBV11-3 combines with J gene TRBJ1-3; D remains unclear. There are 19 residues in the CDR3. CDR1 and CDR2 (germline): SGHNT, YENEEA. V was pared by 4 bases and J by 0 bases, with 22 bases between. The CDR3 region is CASSSKKRFRRLSGNTIYF. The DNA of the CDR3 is TGTGCCAGCAGCTCAAAGAAGAGGTTCCGAAGGCTCTCTGGAAACACCATATATTTT.

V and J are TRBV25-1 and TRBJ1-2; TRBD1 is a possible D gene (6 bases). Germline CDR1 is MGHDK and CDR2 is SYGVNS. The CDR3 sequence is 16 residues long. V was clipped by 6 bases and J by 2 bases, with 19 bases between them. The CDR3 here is CASSPPFRTVNYGYTF. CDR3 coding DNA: TGTGCCAGCAGCCCTCCCTTTAGGACAGTCAACTATGGCTACACCTTC.

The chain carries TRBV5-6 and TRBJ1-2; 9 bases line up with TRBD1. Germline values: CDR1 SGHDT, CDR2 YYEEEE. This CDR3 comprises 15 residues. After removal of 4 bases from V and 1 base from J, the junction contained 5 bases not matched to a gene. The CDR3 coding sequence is TGTGCCAGCAGCCCATTGGGACAGGGTAACTATGGCTACACCTTC. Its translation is CASSPLGQGNYGYTF.

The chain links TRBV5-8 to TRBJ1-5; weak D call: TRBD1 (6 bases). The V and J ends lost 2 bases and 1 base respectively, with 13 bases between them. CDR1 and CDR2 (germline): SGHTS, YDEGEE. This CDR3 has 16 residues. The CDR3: CASSFQGSGSNQPQHF. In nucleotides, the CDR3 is TGTGCCAGCAGCTTCCAGGGGTCGGGAAGCAATCAGCCCCAGCATTTT.

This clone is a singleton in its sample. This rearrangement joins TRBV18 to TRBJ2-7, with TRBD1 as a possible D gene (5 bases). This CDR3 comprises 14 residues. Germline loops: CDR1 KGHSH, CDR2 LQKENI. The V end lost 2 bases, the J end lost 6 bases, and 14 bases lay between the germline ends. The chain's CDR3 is CASSPWQGGGEQYF. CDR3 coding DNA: TGTGCCAGCTCACCATGGCAGGGCGGTGGCGAGCAGTACTTC.